This T cell receptor (beta chain) derives from a study of cytomegalovirus exposure and HLA in healthy donors (dated by TCRdb to the late 2010s). General notes on the study: The 666 repertoires of the first cohort and the roughly 120 validation repertoires were produced on the same platform, according to a later analysis. The aim of the study was to test whether cataloging public T cell receptors could identify signatures of past pathogen exposure. A separate validation cohort of over a hundred different subjects was used in addition to the roughly 670-subject first cohort. The study combined high-throughput TCR immunosequencing, statistical association of individual TCRs with disease status, and machine learning to predict cytomegalovirus infection status.

Libraries were constructed by the immunoSEQ multiplex PCR assay. The paper's data handling went like this. A statistical classification framework was developed to diagnose cytomegalovirus status using the catalog of TCR beta chain sequences. In its TCRdb copy, this immuneACCESS table keeps in-frame sequences only and misses some clones. Where compared with another copy, unresolved V genes explain less than half of these, and the others have no known cause. The V and J calls and clone size were taken over from that table, and D and trimming were inferred from the DNA. Here the sample has some 120,000 clones; about 85% occur a single time. Clones ranked in the top ten supply approximately 2.3% of the sample. This clone occurred a few times. There is no known antigen for this receptor. Base qualities are not provided; no much larger clone lies one nucleotide away. Paper-wide results and their limitations: A later analysis found that TCRs clustered in the first cohort also tended to co-occur in the 100 to 150 validation repertoires, with 94% of cluster scores above 0. In both the original and validation cohorts, the classifier was reported to diagnose cytomegalovirus status with high specificity and sensitivity. Most TCR sequences were observed very rarely across donors, whereas some public TCRs were present in many individuals. The study gave a list of around 170 TCR beta chains associated with cytomegalovirus. In vitro tests confirmed that a few of the cytomegalovirus-associated TCR beta chains recognize cytomegalovirus antigens. A later analysis had no HLA typing for the validation cohort, so co-occurrence there was scored across all 110 or so repertoires. According to the authors, the approach could potentially be generalized to other disease states and immunological phenotypes.

The donors belonged to the validation cohort of around 120 subjects, which was separate from the roughly 700-subject first cohort. Sequenced material: PBMCs. This sequence was found in a woman under 40 in good health and CMV-seronegative.

The nucleotide sequence is TGTGCCAGCAGTTTCAGTGGGAGCTCTGAAGCTTTCTTT. This encodes CASSFSGSSEAFF. The rearrangement joined TRBV27 to TRBJ1-1; a confident D gene designation cannot be given. The CDR3 starts with the cysteine, ends with the phenylalanine, and has 13 residues. Here the CDR3 DNA is all that survives: 39 bases in frame from base 1. Trimming at the junction amounts to 3 bases on V and 6 bases on J, and the germline ends lie 11 bases apart. The germline V gene (reference sequence) sets CDR1 to MNHEY and CDR2 to SMNVEV.